This T cell receptor (beta chain) was obtained from a study of regulatory T cells in long-lasting Graves disease. Time point denoted: newly diagnosed GD, antithyroid drugs for less than 3 months. From PBMCs, RNA was extracted and then used to make the TCR library. Arm-PCR with iRepertoire HTBI primers amplified the CDR3 regions for these TCR beta libraries. TCRdb re-analysed the multiplex PCR reads in MiXCR, keeping a single row per CDR3 protein. The sample records approximately 440,000 distinct CDR3 sequences, 16% being singletons. Overall study findings and caveats: Repertoires from persistent disease leaned toward TRBV28, TRBJ1-2 and TRBJ2-5.

Germline CDR1 is ENHRY and CDR2 is SYGVKD. The length of the CDR3 is 14 residues. In regard to this clonotype: Its antigen is not known. A read error may account for a junction end that differs from germline.

These data were likewise used in another study, on T cells in Graves' hyperthyroidism and ophthalmopathy. That work states: Researchers defined stable Graves' hyperthyroidism as no ophthalmopathy progression within 18 months. First-round RT-PCR targeting the TCR CDR3 was performed with the HTBI primer set.

The V and J genes are TRBV10-3 and TRBJ2-1; D is perhaps TRBD1 (5 bases). The sample was peripheral blood mononuclear cells (PBMCs), taken at new diagnosis, from a patient treated with antithyroid drugs. The sequence was obtained from a man aged 35-49 years with Graves disease. CDR3 nucleotides: TGTGCCATCAGTGAGTCGAGGCAGGGCTCGGAGCATTTCTTC. It translates to CAISESRQGSEHFF.